Each of the 16 T cell receptor beta chains below was sequenced from the same sample in a study of OX40 agonist ivuxolimab in advanced cancers. Sequencing used immunoSEQ multiplex PCR; TCRdb keeps in-frame clones, though not all of them. The repertoire consists of 72,000 or so clones, with around 86% occurring once and the leading ten covering about 0.25%. The specimen was CD4+ or CD8+ T cells sorted from blood, collected in a trial of the OX40 agonist ivuxolimab. The source of these receptors is an adult with an advanced solid tumor such as melanoma, head and neck, liver or kidney cancer.

The chain recombines TRBV9 with TRBJ2-6; D gene uncertain. The CDR3 covers 15 residues. V was clipped by 1 base and J by 0 bases, with 5 bases between them. The germline V gene has CDR1 SGDLS and CDR2 YYNGEE. CDR3 amino acids: CASSVSLSGANVLTF. CDR3 DNA: TGTGCCAGCAGCGTATCCCTCTCTGGGGCCAACGTCCTGACTTTC.

As DNA, the CDR3 is TGCGCCAGCAGCGACACTCAAAATGAGCAGTTCTTC. It codes for CASSDTQNEQFF. The rearrangement uses TRBV5-1 and TRBJ2-1; no firm D call. Trimming pared 4 bases from V and 7 bases from J, leaving 9 bases between. CDR1 is SGHRS, CDR2 YFSETQ, per germline. The CDR3 is made up of 12 amino acids.

This clone was seen just once. The gene calls are TRBV7-9 and TRBJ1-1; weak D call: TRBD1 (6 bases). The CDR3 extends over 14 amino acids. V shed 5 bases and J shed 2 bases, with 12 bases lying between them. Germline V gene data show CDR1 as SEHNR and CDR2 as FQNEAQ (reference sequence). DNA of the CDR3: TGTGCCAGCAGCAGAGGACAGCACAACACTGAAGCTTTCTTT. As protein: CASSRGQHNTEAFF.

This chain connects TRBV4-1 to TRBJ1-1; no clear D gene. V gave up 0 bases and J gave up 0 bases, with 11 bases separating them. This CDR3 is built from 16 residues. Per the germline V gene, CDR1 is MGHRA and CDR2 is YSYEKL. DNA of the CDR3: TGCGCCAGCAGCCAAGATTCGACAAGAATGAACACTGAAGCTTTCTTT. Protein product: CASSQDSTRMNTEAFF.

The V gene is TRBV2, the J gene TRBJ2-3, with 10 bases matching TRBD2. The ends lost 2 bases at V and 2 bases at J; junction bases unmatched: 7. Germline CDR1 reads SNHLY; CDR2 reads FYNNEI. The CDR3 loop spans 17 amino acids. In DNA, the CDR3 is TGTGCCAGCAGTGAAAAACAAGGACTAGCGGTCACAGATACGCAGTATTTT. It is translated as CASSEKQGLAVTDTQYF.

This chain links TRBV28 with TRBJ1-5; 7 bases agree with TRBD1. CDR1 is MDHEN, CDR2 SYDVKM, per germline. V was pared by 7 bases and J by 4 bases, with 4 bases of the junction left unmatched. This CDR3 has 13 residues. CDR3 protein: CASNDRANQPQHF. Here the CDR3 DNA reads TGTGCCAGCAACGACAGGGCGAATCAGCCCCAGCATTTT.

The rearrangement joins TRBV4-3 to TRBJ1-6; D might be TRBD1 (5 bases). V lost 0 bases and J 7 bases, leaving 22 bases between the germline ends. This CDR3 spans 19 amino acids. The V gene's germline CDR1 is LGHNA and CDR2 YSLEER. CDR3 nucleotides: TGCGCCAGCAGCCAAGATATGGGGCCGAGGGGTCCATGGAATTCACCCCTCCACTTT. Amino acids: CASSQDMGPRGPWNSPLHF.

The chain joins TRBV10-3 to TRBJ1-1; 9 bases fit TRBD1. The germline V gene encodes CDR1 ENHRY and CDR2 SYGVKD. This CDR3 has 15 amino acids. J was trimmed by 5 bases and V by 6 bases; bases with no gene match: 10. The CDR3 nucleotides are TGTGCCATCAGACCTCCAACAGGGGGCACGACTGAAGCTTTCTTT. Protein product: CAIRPPTGGTTEAFF.

V is TRBV9 and J is TRBJ1-5, with TRBD1 matching 8 bases. Looked up from germline, CDR1 is SGDLS and CDR2 is YYNGEE. V was pared by 4 bases and J by 5 bases, with 2 bases of the junction left unmatched. This CDR3 comprises 13 residues. In DNA, the CDR3 is TGTGCCAGCAGCTCACAGGGGGATCAGCCCCAGCATTTT. Protein: CASSSQGDQPQHF.

This clone occurred once. The J gene is TRBJ2-1, the V gene TRBV12-5; 12 nucleotides line up with TRBD2. The CDR3 contains 14 residues. The germline V gene encodes CDR1 LGHNT and CDR2 FRNRAP. The V gene end was trimmed by 3 bases and the J gene end by 10 bases; junction bases not matched to a gene: 4. The CDR3 spells CASGFRLAGDEQFF. Written as DNA, the CDR3 is TGTGCTAGTGGTTTCCGACTAGCGGGAGACGAGCAGTTCTTC.

V usage is TRBV5-8 and J usage is TRBJ1-2; no clear D. Germline assignment: CDR1 SGHTS and CDR2 YDEGEE. Trimming took 4 bases from V and 2 from J, leaving 24 bases between them. The CDR3 consists of 18 residues. The CDR3 here is CASSLLFGTQKTNYGYTF. CDR3 nucleotide sequence: TGTGCCAGCAGCCTCCTCTTCGGAACGCAAAAAACGAACTATGGCTACACCTTC.

V and J are TRBV7-2 and TRBJ2-5, with 9 bases lining up with TRBD1. The V and J ends lost 6 bases and 5 bases, in that order; junction bases with no gene match: 10. The CDR3 length is 15 residues. Germline-derived CDR1 and CDR2 are SGHTA and FQGNSA. For the CDR3, the DNA is TGTGCCAGCAGTCCAGGACAGGGGAGCTTGGAGACCCAGTACTTC. Amino acid sequence: CASSPGQGSLETQYF.

The chain employs TRBV11-3 and TRBJ2-2, with D uncertain. Germline CDR1 and CDR2: SGHNT and YENEEA. CDR3 size: 15 residues. V was shortened by 5 bases and J by 3 bases, with 13 bases between the two germline ends. CDR3 in amino acids: CASSPYGWDTGELFF. The CDR3 region has the DNA TGTGCCAGCAGCCCATATGGTTGGGACACCGGGGAGCTGTTTTTT.

As DNA, the CDR3 is TGTGCCAGCAGCCCCGACAGGATTGGGGAGCAGTACTTC. Protein product: CASSPDRIGEQYF. V usage is TRBV11-2 and J usage is TRBJ2-7; possibly TRBD1 for D (6 bases). This CDR3 has 13 amino acids. Germline V gene sequence: CDR1 SGHAT, CDR2 FQNNGV. Deletions cut 5 bases from V and 7 bases from J, with 15 bases between.

The CDR3 sequence: CASSQDPGSSYEQYF. The CDR3 region has the DNA TGCGCCAGCAGCCAAGATCCCGGTAGCTCCTACGAGCAGTACTTC. This chain joins TRBV4-1 and TRBJ2-7; D not resolved. The CDR3 has 15 residues. V gave up 0 bases and J gave up 0 bases, with 9 bases separating them. Germline V gene lookup returns CDR1 MGHRA and CDR2 YSYEKL.

This clone was seen just once. A junction end diverges from the germline sequence, so it may reflect a read error. The V and J genes are TRBV10-3 and TRBJ2-3, with TRBD2 matching over 10 bases. CDR3 length equals 15 residues. Germline V CDR1 and CDR2: ENHRY, SYGVKD. CDR3 coding DNA: TGTGCCATCAGTGGGACTAGCGGTAGCACAAATACGCAGTATTTT. This encodes CAISGTSGSTNTQYF.